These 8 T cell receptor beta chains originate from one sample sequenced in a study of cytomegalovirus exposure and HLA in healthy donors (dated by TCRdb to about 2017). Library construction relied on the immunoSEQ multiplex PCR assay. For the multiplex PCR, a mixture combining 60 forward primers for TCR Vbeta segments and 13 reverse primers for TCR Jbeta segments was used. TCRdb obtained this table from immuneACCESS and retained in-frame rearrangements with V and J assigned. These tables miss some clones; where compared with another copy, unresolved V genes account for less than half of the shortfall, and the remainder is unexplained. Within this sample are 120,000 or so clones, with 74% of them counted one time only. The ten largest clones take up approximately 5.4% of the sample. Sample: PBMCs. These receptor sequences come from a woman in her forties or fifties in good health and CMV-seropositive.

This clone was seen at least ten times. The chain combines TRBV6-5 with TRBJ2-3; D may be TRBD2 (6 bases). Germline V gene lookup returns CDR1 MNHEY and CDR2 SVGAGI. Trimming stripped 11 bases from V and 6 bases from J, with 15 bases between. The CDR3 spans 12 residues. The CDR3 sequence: CAARGGGDTQYF. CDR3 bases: TGTGCCGCTCGCGGTGGGGGGGATACGCAGTATTTT.

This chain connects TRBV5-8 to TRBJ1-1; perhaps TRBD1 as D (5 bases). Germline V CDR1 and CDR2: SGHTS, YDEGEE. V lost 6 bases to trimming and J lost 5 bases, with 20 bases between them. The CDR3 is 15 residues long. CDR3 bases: TGTGCCAGCACCCCGACGGGGGGATGGGGGACTGAAGCTTTCTTT. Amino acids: CASTPTGGWGTEAFF. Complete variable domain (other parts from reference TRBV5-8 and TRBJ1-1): EAGVTQSPTHLIKTRGQQATLRCSPISGHTSVYWYQQALGLGLQFLLWYDEGEERNRGNFPPRFSGRQFPNYSSELNVNALELEDSALYLCASTPTGGWGTEAFFGQGTRLTVV.

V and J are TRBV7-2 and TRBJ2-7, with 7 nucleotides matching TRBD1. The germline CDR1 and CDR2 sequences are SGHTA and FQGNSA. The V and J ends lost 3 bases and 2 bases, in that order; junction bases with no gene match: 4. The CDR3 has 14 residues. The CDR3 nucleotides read TGTGCCAGCAGCTTCATGACAGGGACCTACGAGCAGTACTTC. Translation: CASSFMTGTYEQYF.

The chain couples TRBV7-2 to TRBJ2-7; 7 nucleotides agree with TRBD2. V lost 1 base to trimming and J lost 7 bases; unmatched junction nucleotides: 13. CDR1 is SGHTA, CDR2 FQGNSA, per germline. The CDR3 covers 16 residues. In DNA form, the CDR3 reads TGTGCCAGCAGCTTAGGGACTAGTGTGGGGATAGGGGAGCAGTACTTC. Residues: CASSLGTSVGIGEQYF.

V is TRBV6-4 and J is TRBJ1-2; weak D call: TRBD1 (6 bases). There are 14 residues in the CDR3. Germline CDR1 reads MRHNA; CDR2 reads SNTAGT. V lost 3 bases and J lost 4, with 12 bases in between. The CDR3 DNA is TGTGCCAGCAGTGATCAGGGGTCGAGCTATGGCTACACCTTC. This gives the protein CASSDQGSSYGYTF.

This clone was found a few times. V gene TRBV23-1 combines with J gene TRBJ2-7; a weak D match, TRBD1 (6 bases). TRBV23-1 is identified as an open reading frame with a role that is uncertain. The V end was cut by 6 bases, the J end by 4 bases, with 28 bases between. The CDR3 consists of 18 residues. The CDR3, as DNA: TGCGCCAGCAGCAGGGGTGGAAGTAACCCCGAGCTCCTATACGAGCAGTACTTC. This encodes CASSRGGSNPELLYEQYF.

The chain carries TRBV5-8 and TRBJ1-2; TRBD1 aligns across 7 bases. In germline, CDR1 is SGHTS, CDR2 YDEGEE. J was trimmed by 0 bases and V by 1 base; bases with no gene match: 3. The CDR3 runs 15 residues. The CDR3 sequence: CASSLLTGTNYGYTF. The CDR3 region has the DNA TGTGCCAGCAGCTTGCTGACAGGGACTAACTATGGCTACACCTTC.

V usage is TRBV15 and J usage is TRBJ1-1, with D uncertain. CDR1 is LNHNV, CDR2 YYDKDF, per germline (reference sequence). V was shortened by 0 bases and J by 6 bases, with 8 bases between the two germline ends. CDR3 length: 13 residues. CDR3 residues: CATSRDLDSEAFF. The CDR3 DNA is TGTGCCACCAGCAGAGATCTGGACTCTGAAGCTTTCTTT. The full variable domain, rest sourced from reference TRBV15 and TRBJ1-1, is DAMVIQNPRYQVTQFGKPVTLSCSQTLNHNVMYWYQQKSSQAPKLLFHYYDKDFNNEADTPDNFQSRRPNTSFCFLDIRSPGLGDTAMYLCATSRDLDSEAFFGQGTRLTVV.